The 17 T cell receptor beta chains given below trace back to one sample, sequenced in a study of CD8+CD57+ T cells in acquired aplastic anemia (dated by TCRdb to about 2018). Patients chosen for sequencing had shown expansion of CD8+CD57+ cells by flow cytometry. Sequencing took place on an Illumina HiSeq 2000. Genomic DNA served as template for TCR beta VDJ combination and CDR3 sequence profiling. TCRdb passed the public sequencing reads through fastp at Q25 and MiXCR, retaining productive beta sequences. All rows with the same CDR3 protein become a single entry with the most common DNA and genes. The sample table shows about 200,000 distinct CDR3 sequences, and under 50% are seen once. The ten largest clones add up to less than 20% of the sample. The sample comprised sorted CD4+, CD8+, or CD8+CD57+ T cells (not recorded which) from PBMCs. These receptor sequences come from a human donor with aplastic anemia.

The chain uses TRBV11-2 and TRBJ1-6, with no clear D. The germline V gene has CDR1 SGHAT and CDR2 FQNNGV. The CDR3 consists of 13 residues. With 6 bases removed from V and 8 bases from J, the gap between germline ends came to 11 bases. The CDR3 loop is CASSQDHYSPLHF. Written as DNA, the CDR3 is TGTGCCAGCAGTCAAGACCACTATTCACCCCTCCACTTT.

The chain uses TRBV7-2 and TRBJ2-5, with 8 bases matching TRBD2. CDR3 length equals 15 residues. V was pared by 1 base and J by 5 bases, with 6 bases of the junction left unmatched. Germline V gene lookup returns CDR1 SGHTA and CDR2 FQGNSA. This chain's CDR3 is CASSLVRGVGETQYF. In DNA form, the CDR3 reads TGTGCCAGCAGCTTAGTGCGGGGGGTGGGGGAGACCCAGTACTTC.

In its sample, this clonotype was seen many times. This rearrangement joins TRBV7-9 to TRBJ2-5, with TRBD1 matching over 9 bases. With V trimmed by 5 bases and J by 4 bases, 11 bases remained unmatched. Germline V CDR1 and CDR2: SEHNR, FQNEAQ (reference sequence). The CDR3 is made up of 16 amino acids. The CDR3 sequence: CASSLGDRAAVETQYF. Written as DNA, the CDR3 is TGTGCCAGCAGCCTAGGGGACAGGGCGGCGGTAGAGACCCAGTACTTC.

This clonotype was counted between two and nine times. J is TRBJ2-1 and V is TRBV7-2; tentative D call: TRBD2 (5 bases). Germline loops: CDR1 SGHTA, CDR2 FQGNSA. The CDR3 has 13 amino acids. V lost 2 bases to trimming and J lost 9 bases, with 11 bases between them. The CDR3 nucleotides are TGTGCCAGCAGCTTAACGCGCAGCGGTGAGCAGTTCTTC. It encodes CASSLTRSGEQFF. Filled out from reference TRBV7-2 and TRBJ2-1, the complete variable domain reads GAGVSQSPSNKVTEKGKDVELRCDPISGHTALYWYRQSLGQGLEFLIYFQGNSAPDKSGLPSDRFSAERTGGSVSTLTIQRTQQEDSAVYLCASSLTRSGEQFFGPGTRLTVL.

On this clonotype itself: The junction differs from germline at one of its ends, possibly a read error. The rearrangement links TRBV19 to TRBJ1-1, with D perhaps matching TRBD1 (5 bases). The length of the CDR3 is 13 residues. The germline CDR1 and CDR2 sequences are LNHDA and SQIVND (reference sequence). CDR3 nucleotides: TGTGCCAGTAGTATCGGCAGGGCGTCTGAAGCTTTTTTT. The encoded protein is CASSIGRASEAFF.

The rearrangement joins TRBV25-1 to TRBJ1-1; D is unresolved. V gave up 2 bases and J gave up 8 bases, with 9 bases separating them. Per germline, CDR1 MGHDK and CDR2 SYGVNS. This CDR3 region has 12 residues. CDR3 region: CASSEGLAEAFF. For the CDR3, the DNA is TGTGCCAGCAGTGAAGGCCTAGCCGAAGCTTTCTTT.

The gene calls are TRBV2 and TRBJ2-1; perhaps TRBD2 as D (7 bases). The germline V gene encodes CDR1 SNHLY and CDR2 FYNNEI. The CDR3 runs 13 residues. Trimming removed 4 bases at V and 7 bases at J, with 11 bases between. The CDR3 here is CASSVGGQNEQFF. CDR3 DNA: TGTGCCAGCAGTGTGGGGGGGCAAAATGAGCAGTTCTTC. Variable domain in full (rest from reference TRBV2 and TRBJ2-1): EPEVTQTPSHQVTQMGQEVILRCVPISNHLYFYWYRQILGQKVEFLVSFYNNEISEKSEIFDDQFSVERPDGSNFTLKIRSTKLEDSAMYFCASSVGGQNEQFFGPGTRLTVL.

On this clonotype: A junction boundary mismatches the germline segment, possibly from a read error. The rearrangement joins TRBV3-1 to TRBJ1-3, with D possibly matching TRBD1 (6 bases). There are 16 residues in the CDR3. Per germline, CDR1 LGHDT and CDR2 YNNKEL (reference sequence). The CDR3 region has the DNA TGTGCCAGCAGCCAACTGACAGGTTACTCTGAAAACACCATATATTTT. Amino acids: CASSQLTGYSENTIYF. The variable domain in full, completed from reference TRBV3-1 and TRBJ1-3, reads DTAVSQTPKYLVTQMGNDKSIKCEQNLGHDTMYWYKQDSKKFLKIMFSYNNKELIINETVPNRFSPKSPDKAHLNLHINSLELGDSAVYFCASSQLTGYSENTIYFGEGSWLTVV.

This clonotype appeared many times. The chain combines TRBV20-1 with TRBJ1-5; no clear D gene. Germline assignment: CDR1 DFQATT and CDR2 SNEGSKA (reference sequence). Trimming removed 6 bases from V and 4 bases from J, with 13 bases in between. CDR3 length: 13 residues. The CDR3: CSAQLRPNQPQHF. The CDR3 DNA reads as TGCAGTGCCCAGCTCCGTCCGAATCAGCCCCAGCATTTT.

In this sample, this clonotype turned up a few times. The rearrangement joins TRBV5-1 to TRBJ1-3; D ambiguous. The CDR3 is 15 residues long. V was cut by 4 bases and J by 0 bases, with 11 bases left in between. Germline loops: CDR1 SGHRS, CDR2 YFSETQ. CDR3 nucleotide sequence: TGCGCCAGCAGCGCCAACACCGGCTCTGGAAACACCATATATTTT. It encodes CASSANTGSGNTIYF.

A remark on this clonotype: The junction differs from germline at one of its ends, possibly a read error. The chain couples TRBV10-3 to TRBJ1-1; 10 positions agree with TRBD1. Germline CDR1 and CDR2: ENHRY and SYGVKD. The CDR3 totals 10 residues. CDR3 sequence reads: CAISAGTGVF. DNA for the CDR3: TGTGCCATCAGTGCAGGGACAGGGGTCTTT.

This clonotype was counted many times. The chain couples TRBV11-3 to TRBJ2-3, with 7 bases matching TRBD1. This CDR3 region has 14 residues. The V gene's germline CDR1 is SGHNT and CDR2 YENEEA. The V gene end was trimmed by 4 bases and the J gene end by 5 bases; junction bases not matched to a gene: 6. The DNA for the CDR3 is TGTGCCAGCAGCTCCGACAGGGTTCAAGATACGCAGTATTTT. Translation gives CASSSDRVQDTQYF.

The rearrangement links TRBV7-9 to TRBJ2-2, with TRBD1 matching 7 bases. V shed 1 base and J 2 bases; nucleotides not matched to a gene: 4. The germline V gene encodes CDR1 SEHNR and CDR2 FQNEAQ (reference sequence). This CDR3 spans 16 amino acids. This CDR3 is CASSLGGQTNTGELFF. The CDR3 nucleotides read TGTGCCAGCAGCTTAGGGGGACAGACAAACACCGGGGAGCTGTTTTTT.

This clonotype came up once. This chain joins TRBV15 and TRBJ2-3, with a tentative D call TRBD2 (5 bases). Germline V lookup: CDR1 LNHNV, CDR2 YYDKDF (reference sequence). The CDR3 totals 16 residues. Trimming pared 0 bases from V and 2 bases from J, leaving 12 bases between. The CDR3, as DNA: TGTGCCACCAGCAGAGACAGCGGAGGAAACACAGATACGCAGTATTTT. This sequence encodes CATSRDSGGNTDTQYF.

This clonotype has a count of ten or more. This rearrangement joins TRBV5-1 to TRBJ1-5, with TRBD1 identical over 7 bases. The CDR3 has 17 amino acids. From germline, CDR1 is SGHRS and CDR2 YFSETQ. V lost 0 bases and J lost 0; bases outside the gene matches: 6. The chain's CDR3 is CASSLAAGGDSNQPQHF. The CDR3 DNA sequence: TGCGCCAGCAGCTTGGCGGCAGGGGGTGATAGCAATCAGCCCCAGCATTTT.

On this clonotype itself: Possible read error: a much larger clone is one base away. This chain connects TRBV12-5 to TRBJ1-5; perhaps TRBD1 as D (6 bases). Trimming removed 6 bases from V and 0 bases from J, with 12 bases in between. The V gene's germline CDR1 is LGHNT and CDR2 FRNRAP. The CDR3 consists of 15 residues. CDR3 loop: CASGPGQCSNQPQHF. The CDR3 DNA reads as TGTGCTAGTGGGCCAGGACAGTGTAGCAATCAGCCCCAGCATTTT.

This chain uses TRBV3-1 with TRBJ2-3; D is perhaps TRBD1 (5 bases). The V gene lost 4 bases and the J gene lost 1 base, with 12 bases spanning the gap. Germline assignment: CDR1 LGHDT and CDR2 YNNKEL (reference sequence). This CDR3 has 15 residues. The DNA of the CDR3 is TGTGCCAGCAGCCCGACAGTGGGCGGCACAGATACGCAGTATTTT. Its protein product is CASSPTVGGTDTQYF.